A selection of T cell receptor beta chains follows, all from one sample in a study of control samples from healthy donors and cancer patients. Profiling relied on immunoSEQ multiplex PCR, and the TCRdb table lists in-frame clones only, not all of them. The sample has about 99,000 clones, approximately 90% seen once. The sequencing input was PBMCs. The receptors originated from a man between 60 and 75 years old with lung cancer. The CDR3 runs from the conserved cysteine through the conserved F or W. The D gene is left open where the match is weak. Some rows mark clone size as missing; the rest say once, few, many or name a class of expanded clone.

D | J | size | V | CDR3 | DNA
NA | TRBJ2-7 | NA | TRBV10-1 | CASSESGRAHEQYF | TGCGCCAGCAGTGAGTCGGGCAGGGCCCACGAGCAGTACTTC
NA | TRBJ1-2 | NA | TRBV29-1 | CSVAGTLNYGYTF | TGCAGCGTTGCCGGGACACTCAACTATGGCTACACCTTC
NA | TRBJ2-7 | NA | TRBV29-1 | CSVSPGIHSYEQYF | TGCAGCGTTTCACCCGGGATCCACTCCTACGAGCAGTACTTC
TRBD1 | TRBJ1-6 | NA | TRBV7-6 | CASSTTTGSMSSPLHF | TGTGCCAGCAGCACGACGACAGGGTCAATGAGCTCACCCCTCCACTTT
NA | TRBJ2-5 | NA | TRBV27 | CASSFLGTQETQYF | TGTGCCAGCAGTTTTTTGGGGACCCAAGAGACCCAGTACTTC
TRBD1 | TRBJ1-2 | few | TRBV5-4 | CASSLGTGRDGYTF | TGTGCCAGCAGCTTGGGGACAGGGCGGGATGGCTACACCTTC
TRBD1 | TRBJ1-6 | once | TRBV4-1 | CASSREGQGNSPLHF | TGCGCCAGCAGCCGTGAGGGACAGGGAAACTCACCCCTCCACTTT
TRBD1 | TRBJ1-3 | NA | TRBV18 | CASSPSTPGQGLEGNTIYF | TGTGCCAGCTCACCGAGTACACCGGGACAGGGGCTGGAAGGAAACACCATATATTTT
NA | TRBJ1-3 | NA | TRBV3-1/TRBV3-2 | CASSRVIGGSENTIYF | TGTGCCAGCAGCCGGGTGATCGGGGGCTCGGAAAACACCATATATTTT
NA | TRBJ1-5 | many | TRBV24-1 | CATICPHEGNQPQHF | TGTGCCACCATTTGTCCGCACGAGGGCAATCAGCCCCAGCATTTT
NA | TRBJ1-5 | NA | TRBV5-1 | CASSLGEFTGPQHF | TGCGCCAGCAGCTTGGGGGAGTTTACAGGGCCCCAGCATTTT
TRBD1 | TRBJ2-1 | NA | TRBV6-1 | CASSEEGTGRYNEQFF | TGTGCCAGCAGTGAAGAGGGGACAGGGAGGTACAATGAGCAGTTCTTC
NA | TRBJ2-1 | NA | TRBV9 | CASSPALPGEQFF | TGTGCCAGCAGCCCTGCCCTCCCGGGGGAGCAGTTCTTC
TRBD1 | TRBJ2-5 | NA | TRBV9 | CASSVRTGSGETQYF | TGTGCCAGCAGCGTAAGGACAGGGTCGGGTGAGACCCAGTACTTC
TRBD2 | TRBJ2-6 | NA | TRBV11-3 | CASSVAGGITGANVLTF | TGTGCCAGCAGCGTAGCGGGGGGGATCACTGGGGCCAACGTCCTGACTTTC
TRBD1 | TRBJ2-1 | NA | TRBV5-1 | CASSLVDRLTDEQFF | TGCGCCAGCAGCTTGGTGGACAGGCTTACGGATGAGCAGTTCTTC
NA | TRBJ1-2 | NA | TRBV3-1/TRBV3-2 | CASSQGGTKNYGYTF | TGTGCCAGCAGCCAAGGGGGCACTAAGAACTATGGCTACACCTTC
TRBD1 | TRBJ2-5 | NA | TRBV7-9 | CASSLGQGGLQETQYF | TGTGCCAGCAGCTTAGGGCAAGGGGGCCTCCAAGAGACCCAGTACTTC
NA | TRBJ1-6 | NA | TRBV7-3 | CASSFKSERNSPLHF | TGTGCCAGCAGCTTTAAGTCGGAGCGGAATTCACCCCTCCACTTT
TRBD1 | TRBJ1-2 | NA | TRBV5-4 | CASSSGTGALLYGYTF | TGTGCCAGCAGCTCCGGGACAGGGGCCCTCCTCTATGGCTACACCTTC
TRBD2 | TRBJ2-1 | NA | TRBV6-5 | CASSYWVGGEQFF | TGTGCCAGCAGTTACTGGGTCGGGGGGGAGCAGTTCTTC
NA | TRBJ1-6 | NA | TRBV3-1/TRBV3-2 | CASWGGFSPLHF | TGTGCCAGCTGGGGGGGATTCTCACCCCTCCACTTT
NA | TRBJ2-2 | NA | TRBV5-4 | CASSFVGDTGELFF | TGTGCCAGCAGCTTCGTAGGGGACACCGGGGAGCTGTTTTTT
TRBD1 | TRBJ2-3 | NA | TRBV6-5 | CASKRTGTTDTQYF | TGTGCCAGCAAAAGGACAGGGACCACAGATACGCAGTATTTT
NA | TRBJ2-3 | NA | TRBV5-1 | CASSPRGLKDTQYF | TGCGCCAGCAGCCCACGGGGGCTCAAGGATACGCAGTATTTT
TRBD1 | TRBJ1-1 | NA | TRBV5-1 | CASSDPAGTGHTEAFF | TGCGCCAGCAGCGATCCTGCAGGGACAGGGCATACTGAAGCTTTCTTT
TRBD1 | TRBJ1-1 | NA | TRBV10-3 | CAIGTGSQRGTNTEAFF | TGTGCCATAGGGACAGGCTCTCAAAGGGGGACGAACACTGAAGCTTTCTTT
NA | TRBJ1-1 | NA | TRBV18 | CASSVEGGNTEAFF | TGTGCCAGCTCCGTTGAGGGAGGAAACACTGAAGCTTTCTTT
NA | TRBJ1-2 | NA | TRBV7-9 | CASSGPGSPDYGYTF | TGTGCCAGCAGCGGACCGGGATCCCCGGACTATGGCTACACCTTC
TRBD1 | TRBJ1-2 | NA | TRBV6-1 | CASSEALRQGSYYGYTF | TGTGCCAGCAGTGAAGCGCTTCGACAGGGGTCGTACTATGGCTACACCTTC
NA | TRBJ2-6 | NA | TRBV27 | CASSSYSGANVLTF | TGTGCCAGCAGTTCTTACTCTGGGGCCAACGTCCTGACTTTC